This record looks at one T cell receptor (beta chain) sequence and its context. This CDR3 comprises 14 residues. The germline CDR1 and CDR2 sequences are SGHRS and YFSETQ. After removal of 2 bases from V and 7 bases from J, the junction contained 5 bases not matched to a gene. This sample stems from a study of patients and donors after allogeneic stem cell transplantation. MiXCR, run by TCRdb on the RT-PCR reads, gives a single entry per CDR3 protein. The sample consists of tens of thousands of distinct CDR3 sequences, 8% to 10% of them appearing once. V usage is TRBV5-1 and J usage is TRBJ1-4, with 7 positions matching TRBD1. Sequencing was done on a sample of blood, either unsorted or a sorted T cell fraction (not recorded which). The TCR comes from a human donor who was either an allogeneic HSCT recipient or a stem cell or donor lymphocyte infusion donor (not recorded which). It is not recorded whose cells these are; they may come from a transplant donor. CDR3 DNA: TGCGCCAGCAGCTTCGGTGCAGGGGGTGAAAAACTGTTTTTT. Amino acid sequence: CASSFGAGGEKLFF.